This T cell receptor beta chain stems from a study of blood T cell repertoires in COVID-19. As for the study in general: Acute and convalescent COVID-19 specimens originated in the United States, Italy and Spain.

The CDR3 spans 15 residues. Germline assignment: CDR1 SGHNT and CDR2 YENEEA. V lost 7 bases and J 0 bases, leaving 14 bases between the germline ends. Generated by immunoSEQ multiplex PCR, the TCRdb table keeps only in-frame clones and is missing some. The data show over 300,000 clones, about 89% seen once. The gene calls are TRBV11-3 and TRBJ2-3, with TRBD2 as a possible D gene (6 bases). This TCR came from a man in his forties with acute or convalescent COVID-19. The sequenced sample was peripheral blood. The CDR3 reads CASIRGDPSTDTQYF. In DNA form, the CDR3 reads TGTGCCAGCATACGCGGGGATCCTAGCACAGATACGCAGTATTTT.